This passage covers 10 T cell receptor beta chains from one sample sequenced in a study of shared clonotypes between healthy human individuals. The method was immunoSEQ multiplex PCR; TCRdb's version includes in-frame clones alone and lacks a portion of them. The sample records approximately 1.5 million clones, 98% to 99% being singletons. The sample taken for sequencing was naive CD4+ T cells sorted from blood. Subset: CD45RA+ positively selected. All receptors derive from a man between 25 and 39 years old in good health.

The chain recombines TRBV7-8 with TRBJ2-5; D remains unclear. Per germline, CDR1 SGHVS and CDR2 FQNEAQ. The CDR3 runs 12 residues. Deletions cut 2 bases from V and 5 bases from J, with 6 bases between. Here the CDR3 reads CASSLIRETQYF. CDR3 in DNA: TGTGCCAGCAGCTTAATCAGGGAGACCCAGTACTTC.

The chain has TRBV4-3 and TRBJ2-1; D unresolved. V was shortened by 0 bases and J by 5 bases, with 11 bases between the two germline ends. CDR3 length: 15 amino acids. The germline V gene encodes CDR1 LGHNA and CDR2 YSLEER. The DNA for the CDR3 is TGCGCCAGCAGCCAAGATTTCAGGCTAAACAATGAGCAGTTCTTC. Translating it yields CASSQDFRLNNEQFF.

This chain uses TRBV4-3 with TRBJ1-2; weak D call: TRBD1 (6 bases). Trimming took 6 bases from V and 2 from J, leaving 13 bases between them. Germline CDR1 reads LGHNA; CDR2 reads YSLEER. This CDR3 contains 14 residues. In nucleotides, the CDR3 is TGCGCCAGCAGTCCTGACAGGTGGAACTATGGCTACACCTTC. Protein product: CASSPDRWNYGYTF.

This chain joins TRBV10-3 and TRBJ2-3; 11 bases match TRBD2. The junction had 6 bases not matched to a gene; V was cut back by 6 bases and J by 4 bases. Germline assignment: CDR1 ENHRY and CDR2 SYGVKD. The CDR3 contains 15 residues. DNA for the CDR3: TGTGCCATCAGGGAACTAGCGGGAGAGGCAGATACGCAGTATTTT. Residues: CAIRELAGEADTQYF.

The genes are TRBV7-6 and TRBJ2-1; TRBD2 agrees at 8 bases. CDR1 and CDR2 from the germline V gene are SGHVS and FNYEAQ. The ends lost 1 base at V and 9 bases at J; junction bases unmatched: 8. The CDR3 totals 15 residues. Here the CDR3 reads CASSLGTGGPVEQFF. In DNA, the CDR3 is TGTGCCAGCAGCTTAGGTACGGGAGGGCCGGTTGAGCAGTTCTTC.

The chain links TRBV6-5 to TRBJ2-1; 7 bases fit TRBD2. This CDR3 comprises 16 residues. V lost 0 bases, J lost 0 bases, and 2 bases stayed unmatched. CDR1 and CDR2 (germline): MNHEY, SVGAGI. CDR3 region: CASSYSRGSSYNEQFF. DNA for the CDR3: TGTGCCAGCAGTTACTCACGCGGGAGCTCCTACAATGAGCAGTTCTTC.

This sequence joins TRBV5-6 and TRBJ2-7; TRBD1 aligns across 12 bases. There are 17 residues in the CDR3. Trimming took 6 bases from V and 4 from J; bases not matched to a gene: 14. Per germline, CDR1 SGHDT and CDR2 YYEEEE. CDR3 in amino acids: CASKAGTGGAYGYEQYF. In DNA, the CDR3 is TGTGCCAGCAAGGCCGGGACAGGGGGCGCGTACGGGTACGAGCAGTACTTC.

The chain has TRBV29-1 and TRBJ2-3, with TRBD2 matching 7 bases. Losses at the gene ends were 6 bases for V and 0 bases for J; bases not matched to a gene: 6. Per the germline V gene, CDR1 is SQVTM and CDR2 is ANQGSEA. There are 14 residues in the CDR3. The CDR3 protein is CSVERAGSTDTQYF. CDR3 coding DNA: TGCAGCGTCGAGAGAGCGGGAAGCACAGATACGCAGTATTTT.

The chain combines TRBV14 with TRBJ2-7; D possibly corresponds to TRBD1 (6 bases). CDR1 and CDR2 (germline): SGHDN, FVKESK. With 0 bases removed from V and 3 bases from J, the gap between germline ends came to 12 bases. The CDR3 has 15 residues. The CDR3 loop is CASSQELDSYYEQYF. CDR3 in DNA: TGTGCCAGCAGCCAAGAATTGGACAGCTACTACGAGCAGTACTTC.

V gene TRBV7-2 combines with J gene TRBJ2-2; 14 bases align to TRBD2. CDR3 size: 18 residues. Germline lookup yields CDR1 SGHTA and CDR2 FQGNSA. V trimming: 4 bases; J trimming: 6 bases; junction bases outside the gene matches: 10. The CDR3: CASSSNRPGLAGAGELFF. In DNA, the CDR3 is TGTGCCAGCAGCTCGAATAGACCGGGACTAGCGGGAGCCGGGGAGCTGTTTTTT. Drawing the rest from reference TRBV7-2 and TRBJ2-2, the complete variable domain is GAGVSQSPSNKVTEKGKDVELRCDPISGHTALYWYRQSLGQGLEFLIYFQGNSAPDKSGLPSDRFSAERTGGSVSTLTIQRTQQEDSAVYLCASSSNRPGLAGAGELFFGEGSRLTVL.